The source of this TCR beta chain is a study of blood T cell repertoires in COVID-19. Study details: The study drew acute and convalescent COVID-19 samples from the United States, Italy and Spain. Nucleic acid was either cDNA or gDNA, and it came from T cells, B-cell-depleted T cells, or PBMCs.

Per the authors' pipeline: Amplification of reference gene primers provided the estimated nucleated cell counts. TCRdb's table, derived via immunoSEQ multiplex PCR, lists solely in-frame clones and lacks some. Clone size and the V and J calls come from that table; the DNA yielded D and trimming. The sample gives about 240,000 clones, 80% to 85% of which show up once; over 10% is in the top ten. Germline V gives CDR1 SGHTA, CDR2 FQGTGA. The CDR3 is made up of 15 amino acids. V lost 3 bases and J 2 bases, leaving 13 bases between the germline ends. The chain joins TRBV7-3 to TRBJ2-5; the D gene is possibly TRBD2 (5 bases). The source of this sequence is a woman aged 60 to 75 with active or convalescent COVID-19. The source material was peripheral blood. Here the CDR3 reads CASSFGGESQETQYF. As DNA, the CDR3 is TGTGCCAGCAGCTTCGGAGGCGAATCTCAAGAGACCCAGTACTTC.